This is a list of T cell receptor beta chains from one sample in a study of OX40 agonist ivuxolimab in advanced cancers. Assay: immunoSEQ multiplex PCR; the TCRdb copy retains only in-frame clones and omits some. The sample has approximately 100,000 clones; roughly 88% are singletons. The sequencing used CD4+ or CD8+ T cells sorted from blood, collected in a trial of the OX40 agonist ivuxolimab. The receptors were sampled from an adult with an advanced solid tumor such as melanoma, head and neck, liver or kidney cancer. Each CDR3 is given with its conserved first and last residue. A D gene is named only where the DNA matches it firmly. Expanded clones are given a class, and other clones once, few, many or no size at all.

v_call	j_call	d_call	clone_size	cdr3_aa	cdr3_nt
TRBV4-1	TRBJ1-4	TRBD1	.	CASSQGGDRVGEKLFF	TGCGCCAGCAGCCAAGGGGGGGACAGGGTGGGTGAAAAACTGTTTTTT
TRBV19	TRBJ1-2	TRBD1	.	CASSSTGGRSYGYTF	TGTGCCAGTAGTAGCACAGGGGGCCGGAGCTATGGCTACACCTTC
TRBV11-3	TRBJ1-1	TRBD1	.	CASSSGQMNTEAFF	TGTGCCAGCAGCTCGGGACAGATGAACACTGAAGCTTTCTTT
TRBV30	TRBJ1-1	.	.	CAWSGDILLNTEAFF	TGTGCCTGGAGTGGCGATATTCTTCTTAACACTGAAGCTTTCTTT
TRBV11-3	TRBJ2-3	.	.	CASSLDRSGLFTDTQYF	TGTGCCAGCAGCTTAGATCGGAGCGGCCTATTCACAGATACGCAGTATTTT
TRBV7-2	TRBJ1-5	.	few	CASSSIQGFNQPQHF	TGTGCCAGCAGCTCCATTCAGGGGTTTAATCAGCCCCAGCATTTT
TRBV7-6	TRBJ2-1	.	.	CASSLGLGDEQFF	TGTGCCAGCAGCTTAGGGTTAGGGGATGAGCAGTTCTTC
TRBV11-3	TRBJ2-7	TRBD2	.	CASSKATSGYEQYF	TGTGCCAGCAGCAAGGCTACTAGCGGATACGAGCAGTACTTC
TRBV5-1	TRBJ2-5	.	.	CASSLASAETQYF	TGCGCCAGCAGCTTGGCCAGTGCGGAGACCCAGTACTTC
TRBV5-1	TRBJ2-2	.	.	CASSLELRWTGELFF	TGCGCCAGCAGCTTGGAACTCAGGTGGACCGGGGAGCTGTTTTTT
TRBV6-5	TRBJ2-7	TRBD1	.	CASSFDRVSNEQYF	TGTGCCAGCAGTTTCGACAGGGTTTCCAACGAGCAGTACTTC
TRBV11-3	TRBJ2-1	.	.	CASSLGLGGRYEQFF	TGTGCCAGCAGCTTAGGACTTGGGGGAAGGTATGAGCAGTTCTTC
TRBV12-5	TRBJ1-1	TRBD1	.	CASGWARGRVNTEAFF	TGTGCTAGTGGTTGGGCCAGGGGGCGTGTGAACACTGAAGCTTTCTTT
TRBV12-5	TRBJ1-5	.	.	CASGPGSSASQPQHF	TGTGCTAGTGGTCCAGGGAGTTCAGCATCTCAGCCCCAGCATTTT
TRBV4-3	TRBJ1-1	.	.	CASSQVRRTEAFF	TGCGCCAGCAGCCAGGTCCGAAGGACTGAAGCTTTCTTT
TRBV5-1	TRBJ2-3	.	.	CASSPGSGSPYTDTQYF	TGCGCCAGCAGCCCGGGGAGCGGATCCCCTTACACAGATACGCAGTATTTT
TRBV30	TRBJ2-5	.	.	CAWSKDLNQETQYF	TGTGCCTGGAGTAAGGATCTAAATCAAGAGACCCAGTACTTC